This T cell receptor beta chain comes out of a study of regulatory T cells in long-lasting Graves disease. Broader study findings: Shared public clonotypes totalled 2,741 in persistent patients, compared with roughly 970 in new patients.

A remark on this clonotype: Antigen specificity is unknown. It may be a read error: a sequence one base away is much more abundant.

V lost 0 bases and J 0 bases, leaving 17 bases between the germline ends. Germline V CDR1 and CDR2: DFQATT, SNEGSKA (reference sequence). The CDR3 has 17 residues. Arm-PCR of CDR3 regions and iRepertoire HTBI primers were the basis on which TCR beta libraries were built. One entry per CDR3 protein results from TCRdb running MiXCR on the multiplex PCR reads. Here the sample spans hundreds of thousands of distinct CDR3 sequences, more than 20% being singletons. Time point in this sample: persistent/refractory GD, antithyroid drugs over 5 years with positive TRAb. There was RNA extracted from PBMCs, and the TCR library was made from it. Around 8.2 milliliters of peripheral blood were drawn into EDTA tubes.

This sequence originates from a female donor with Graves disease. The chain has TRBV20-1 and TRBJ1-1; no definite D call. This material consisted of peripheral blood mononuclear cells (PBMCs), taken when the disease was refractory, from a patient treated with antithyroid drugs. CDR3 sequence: CSARDRLRLGMNTEAFF. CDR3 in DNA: TGCAGTGCTAGAGACCGTCTACGGTTAGGCATGAACACTGAAGCTTTCTTT.